The 19 T cell receptor beta chains below come from one sample, sequenced in a study of T cell responses to AZD1222 COVID-19 vaccine. The repertoire was sequenced with immunoSEQ multiplex PCR; TCRdb's copy has only in-frame clones and lacks some. The data contain 65,000 to 75,000 clones, approximately 80% of them singletons. The input for sequencing was peripheral blood, taken on day 0 of AZD1222 vaccination. Source of these receptors: an adult in good health.

This chain joins TRBV6-5 and TRBJ2-2, with D maybe TRBD1 (5 bases). The length of the CDR3 is 14 residues. Trimming left V 6 bases short and J 2 bases short, with 10 bases between. In germline, CDR1 is MNHEY, CDR2 SVGAGI. The CDR3 sequence is CASRAGINTGELFF. CDR3 DNA: TGTGCCAGCAGAGCAGGGATAAACACCGGGGAGCTGTTTTTT.

The chain carries TRBV6-7 and TRBJ1-6; the D gene is possibly TRBD1 (5 bases). Being an ORF, TRBV6-7 has a function that is uncertain. The CDR3 contains 16 residues. The V and J ends lost 9 bases and 0 bases respectively, with 15 bases between them. DNA of the CDR3: TGTGCCAGACCGACGGGGGGGAGCTCCTATAATTCACCCCTCCACTTT. This codes for CARPTGGSSYNSPLHF.

This chain uses TRBV4-1 with TRBJ2-1, with 13 bases aligning to TRBD2. CDR3 length equals 15 residues. J gave up 10 bases and V 4 bases, and 7 bases lay outside the gene matches. In germline, CDR1 is MGHRA, CDR2 YSYEKL. The CDR3 region is CASSPRTSGGREQFF. The DNA of the CDR3 is TGCGCCAGCAGCCCCCGGACTAGCGGGGGTCGGGAGCAGTTCTTC.

This sequence joins TRBV7-9 and TRBJ1-4; D is unclear. The CDR3 loop spans 13 amino acids. The germline gives CDR1 SEHNR, CDR2 FQNEAQ (reference sequence). V was clipped by 2 bases and J by 13 bases, with 14 bases between them. In DNA form, the CDR3 reads TGTGCCAGCAGCTTAACGTCGAACAGCGTACTGTTTTTT. Its translation: CASSLTSNSVLFF.

The V call is TRBV6-5, the J call TRBJ1-6; TRBD1 is a possible D gene (6 bases). V was clipped by 8 bases and J by 7 bases, with 18 bases between them. CDR1 and CDR2 (germline): MNHEY, SVGAGI. The length of the CDR3 is 15 residues. CDR3 protein: CASARTGGTNSPLHF. The DNA for the CDR3 is TGTGCCAGCGCCCGGACTGGGGGCACAAATTCACCCCTCCACTTT.

The rearrangement uses TRBV30 and TRBJ1-3; TRBD1 aligns across 8 bases. In germline, CDR1 is GTSNPN, CDR2 SVGIG (reference sequence). V was clipped by 3 bases and J by 4 bases; unmatched bases: 8. The CDR3 extends over 15 amino acids. CDR3: CAWSPTGARGNTIYF. CDR3 coding DNA: TGTGCCTGGAGCCCGACAGGGGCGAGAGGAAACACCATATATTTT.

This chain uses TRBV6-2 or TRBV6-3 with TRBJ1-1; D is ambiguous. Trimming pared 4 bases from V and 0 bases from J, leaving 6 bases between. The CDR3 length is 13 residues. Germline lookup yields CDR1 MNHEY and CDR2 SVGEGT. In nucleotides, the CDR3 is TGTGCCAGCAGTTTTCCGGTGAACACTGAAGCTTTCTTT. It specifies CASSFPVNTEAFF.

This clone has only a few counts. The V and J genes are TRBV27 and TRBJ2-2; weak D call: TRBD1 (6 bases). Germline-derived CDR1 and CDR2 are MNHEY and SMNVEV (reference sequence). The V end was cut by 5 bases, the J end by 3 bases, with 7 bases between. The CDR3 has 13 amino acids. CDR3 DNA: TGTGCCAGCAGTGGACAGTACACCGGGGAGCTGTTTTTT. This codes for CASSGQYTGELFF.

This sequence joins TRBV6-1 and TRBJ2-7, with unresolved D. The CDR3 is made up of 15 amino acids. Germline CDR1 MNHNS, CDR2 SASEGT. V lost 0 bases to trimming and J lost 2 bases, with 11 bases between them. CDR3 region: CASSEAPGSTYEQYF. CDR3 nucleotides: TGTGCCAGCAGTGAAGCGCCGGGCAGTACCTACGAGCAGTACTTC.

The V and J genes are TRBV27 and TRBJ1-4; no definite D call. The CDR3 extends over 17 amino acids. Germline CDR1 MNHEY, CDR2 SMNVEV (reference sequence). The V end was cut by 1 base, the J end by 0 bases, with 12 bases between. CDR3 sequence: CASSLYATPSTNEKLFF. CDR3 in DNA: TGTGCCAGCAGTTTATACGCCACCCCGTCAACTAATGAAAAACTGTTTTTT.

Only a few counts were recorded for this clone. The chain has TRBV12-3 or TRBV12-4 and TRBJ2-7; 8 bases agree with TRBD2. Germline trimming cut 3 bases from V and 5 bases from J; bases unmatched to any gene: 3. The CDR3 runs 13 residues. The CDR3 sequence: CASSLGTSHEQYF. CDR3 DNA: TGTGCCAGCAGTTTGGGGACTAGTCACGAGCAGTACTTC.

This sequence joins TRBV4-1 and TRBJ2-3; D is perhaps TRBD2 (6 bases). CDR1 and CDR2 from the germline V gene are MGHRA and YSYEKL. The CDR3 covers 14 residues. V gave up 5 bases and J gave up 2 bases, with 11 bases separating them. The CDR3 DNA reads TGCGCCAGCAGCAATGGGGGGTCCACAGATACGCAGTATTTT. Amino acids: CASSNGGSTDTQYF.

J is TRBJ2-3 and V is TRBV2, with 8 bases that match TRBD2. This CDR3 region has 19 residues. V dropped 7 bases and J dropped 3; count of bases not matched to a gene: 21. Germline CDR1 and CDR2: SNHLY and FYNNEI. The CDR3 here is CASNPPRLAGPSVTDTQYF. CDR3 in DNA: TGTGCCAGCAATCCCCCACGTCTAGCGGGTCCCAGTGTGACAGATACGCAGTATTTT.

The chain employs TRBV7-3 and TRBJ2-1; 8 bases are shared with TRBD2. Germline V CDR1 and CDR2: SGHTA, FQGTGA. This CDR3 has 14 amino acids. V lost 5 bases and J lost 6; bases outside the gene matches: 6. DNA of the CDR3: TGTGCCAGCAGCCTAGGACTAGCAAGCAATGAGCAGTTCTTC. Translated: CASSLGLASNEQFF.

The chain is built from TRBV29-1 and TRBJ1-5; no clear D gene. Germline CDR1 is SQVTM and CDR2 is ANQGSEA. V shed 3 bases and J shed 7 bases, with 13 bases lying between them. The CDR3 is 13 residues long. CDR3 sequence: CSVEAQVGQPQHF. The DNA for the CDR3 is TGCAGCGTTGAGGCGCAGGTCGGGCAGCCCCAGCATTTT. Looking up the rest from reference TRBV29-1 and TRBJ1-5 gives the full variable domain: SAVISQKPSRDICQRGTSLTIQCQVDSQVTMMFWYRQQPGQSLTLIATANQGSEATYESGFVIDKFPISRPNLTFSTLTVSNMSPEDSSIYLCSVEAQVGQPQHFGDGTRLSIL.

J is TRBJ2-6 and V is TRBV5-4; perhaps D is TRBD1 or TRBD2 (6 bases each). CDR1 is SGHNT, CDR2 YYREEE, per germline (reference sequence). V was cut by 0 bases and J by 0 bases, with 7 bases left in between. There are 16 residues in the CDR3. The CDR3 region has the DNA TGTGCCAGCAGCTTGGCGGGGGCCTCTGGGGCCAACGTCCTGACTTTC. Translating it yields CASSLAGASGANVLTF.

This clone occurred once. This sequence joins TRBV6-4 and TRBJ1-1; no reliable D call. This CDR3 region has 13 residues. The V end was cut by 2 bases, the J end by 1 base, with 5 bases between. Germline V gene sequence: CDR1 MRHNA, CDR2 SNTAGT. The CDR3 region has the DNA TGTGCCAGCAGTGACAGGGAGAACACTGAAGCTTTCTTT. This translates into CASSDRENTEAFF.

The chain combines TRBV9 with TRBJ1-2, with a possible D match to TRBD1 (6 bases). Germline V gene lookup returns CDR1 SGDLS and CDR2 YYNGEE. CDR3 length equals 13 residues. V gave up 4 bases and J gave up 2 bases, with 9 bases separating them. In nucleotides, the CDR3 is TGTGCCAGCAGCTTTGGACAGAACTATGGCTACACCTTC. Translating gives CASSFGQNYGYTF.

The V call is TRBV9, the J call TRBJ2-5; TRBD1 agrees at 8 bases. Looked up from germline, CDR1 is SGDLS and CDR2 is YYNGEE. Germline trimming cut 4 bases from V and 1 base from J; bases unmatched to any gene: 9. The CDR3 has 16 residues. CDR3 DNA: TGTGCCAGCAGCCCCCAAGCGCAGGGGGCCCAAGAGACCCAGTACTTC. This gives the protein CASSPQAQGAQETQYF.